The 13 T cell receptor beta chains reported below all come from one sample, sequenced in a study of T cell repertoires in cytomegalovirus infection. Using its own MiXCR run on the reads, TCRdb lists one record per CDR3 protein. The profile shows about 230,000 distinct CDR3 sequences, about 23% of them singletons. Source material: CD8+ T cells from PBMCs. These receptor sequences come from a human donor in good health (CMV status not recorded). Some clones in this sample may be carry-over from other donors' samples.

In its sample, this clonotype was seen a few times. The rearrangement links TRBV27 to TRBJ2-1, with TRBD1 matching 8 bases. The V gene's germline CDR1 is MNHEY and CDR2 SMNVEV (reference sequence). The CDR3 sequence is 15 residues long. The V segment lost 0 bases and the J segment 7 bases; nucleotides outside the gene matches: 5. This CDR3 is CASSLSGQGPNEQFF. In nucleotides, the CDR3 is TGTGCCAGCAGTTTATCCGGACAGGGCCCGAATGAGCAGTTCTTC.

This sequence joins TRBV7-9 and TRBJ2-4; maybe TRBD2 (5 bases). The V and J ends lost 11 bases and 5 bases respectively, with 10 bases between them. Germline V gives CDR1 SEHNR, CDR2 FQNEAQ (reference sequence). This CDR3 comprises 11 residues. The CDR3 DNA reads as TGTGCCCTAGCTCTCGAAAACATTCAGTACTTC. Its protein product is CALALENIQYF.

This clonotype was found a few times. CDR3 residues: CASGLVEGADKNIQYF. CDR3 nucleotide sequence: TGTGCTAGTGGTTTGGTCGAGGGGGCGGATAAAAACATTCAGTACTTC. This sequence joins TRBV12-5 and TRBJ2-4; 7 nucleotides match TRBD1. V lost 0 bases, J lost 4 bases, and 6 bases stayed unmatched. The germline V gene encodes CDR1 LGHNT and CDR2 FRNRAP. This CDR3 has 16 amino acids.

In its sample, this clonotype was seen a few times. The rearrangement uses TRBV4-1 and TRBJ1-5; TRBD1 matches at 8 bases. The germline V gene has CDR1 MGHRA and CDR2 YSYEKL. V was clipped by 5 bases and J by 9 bases; unmatched bases: 12. This CDR3 has 15 amino acids. The CDR3 nucleotides read TGCGCCAGCAGCGAAGGACAGGGAGGTGATGGGCCCCAGCATTTT. It encodes CASSEGQGGDGPQHF.

This clonotype was counted ten times or more. The chain joins TRBV7-8 to TRBJ1-5; D might be TRBD1 (5 bases). The V gene's germline CDR1 is SGHVS and CDR2 FQNEAQ. Trimming took 4 bases from V and 1 from J, leaving 14 bases between them. The CDR3 loop spans 16 amino acids. CDR3 in DNA: TGTGCCAGCAGCTCCGGGACCTATGGGAGCAATCAGCCCCAGCATTTT. Translating it yields CASSSGTYGSNQPQHF.

Worth noting for this clonotype: The junction differs from germline at one of its ends, possibly a read error. This sequence joins TRBV7-6 and TRBJ1-1, with 7 bases fitting TRBD1. Germline V gene sequence: CDR1 SGHVS, CDR2 FNYEAQ. CDR3 length equals 14 residues. The CDR3 DNA sequence: TGTACCAGCAGTGGACAGGTAGGACAGACTGAAGCTTTCTTT. As protein: CTSSGQVGQTEAFF. Using reference TRBV7-6 and TRBJ1-1 for the parts outside the CDR3, the full variable domain is GAGVSQSPRYKVTKRGQDVALRCDPISGHVSLYWYRQALGQGPEFLTYFNYEAQQDKSGLPNDRFSAERPEGSISTLTIQRTEQRDSAMYRCTSSGQVGQTEAFFGQGTRLTVV.

This clonotype was seen a few times. J is TRBJ2-1 and V is TRBV29-1, with D unresolved. Trimming removed 2 bases from V and 0 bases from J, with 17 bases in between. CDR3 length: 17 amino acids. Germline CDR1 and CDR2: SQVTM and ANQGSEA. CDR3 sequence (DNA): TGCAGCGTTGAACATAATTCGGACGAAAGCTCCTACAATGAGCAGTTCTTC. The encoded protein is CSVEHNSDESSYNEQFF.

CDR3 sequence (DNA): TGTGCCAGCAGTCCCTCCCCAGGGACCTACGAGCAGTACTTC. It translates to CASSPSPGTYEQYF. This sequence joins TRBV6-5 and TRBJ2-7; maybe TRBD1 (5 bases). The CDR3 totals 14 residues. Germline V lookup: CDR1 MNHEY, CDR2 SVGAGI. V was shortened by 5 bases and J by 2 bases, with 13 bases between the two germline ends.

The V and J genes are TRBV28 and TRBJ2-7; TRBD2 might be the D (5 bases). Trimming shortened V by 4 bases and J by 9 bases, and 13 bases separated the two germline ends. The germline V gene has CDR1 MDHEN and CDR2 SYDVKM. The length of the CDR3 is 12 residues. The chain's CDR3 is CASSSGSSGQYF. The CDR3 bases are TGTGCCAGCAGTTCGGGGTCCTCGGGGCAGTACTTC. The full variable domain, rest sourced from reference TRBV28 and TRBJ2-7, is DVKVTQSSRYLVKRTGEKVFLECVQDMDHENMFWYRQDPGLGLRLIYFSYDVKMKEKGDIPEGYSVSREKKERFSLILESASTNQTSMYLCASSSGSSGQYFGPGTRLTVT.

This clonotype was detected only a few times. This rearrangement joins TRBV7-9 to TRBJ1-1; D might be TRBD1 (6 bases). The germline V and J ends were trimmed by 5 bases and 9 bases, with 13 bases remaining between them. CDR1 and CDR2 from the germline V gene are SEHNR and FQNEAQ (reference sequence). The CDR3 has 12 amino acids. This CDR3 reads CASSGTSFQAFF. The CDR3 nucleotides are TGTGCCAGCAGCGGGACATCCTTCCAAGCTTTCTTT.

The rearrangement joins TRBV7-9 to TRBJ1-1; D is unresolved. Per the germline V gene, CDR1 is SEHNR and CDR2 is FQNEAQ (reference sequence). The CDR3 loop spans 16 amino acids. V lost 7 bases and J 0 bases, leaving 18 bases between the germline ends. The CDR3: CASTLVSSDMNTEAFF. The CDR3 DNA sequence: TGTGCCAGCACTTTGGTCAGCTCTGACATGAACACTGAAGCTTTCTTT.

V usage is TRBV20-1 and J usage is TRBJ2-3, with 7 bases matching TRBD1. Trimming took 6 bases from V and 4 from J; bases not matched to a gene: 13. The CDR3 covers 15 residues. From germline, CDR1 is DFQATT and CDR2 SNEGSKA (reference sequence). The CDR3 protein is CSANGGQGVSDTQYF. Written as DNA, the CDR3 is TGCAGTGCCAATGGGGGCCAGGGGGTATCAGATACGCAGTATTTT.

There are many counts of this clonotype. The chain joins TRBV6-2 or TRBV6-3 to TRBJ1-1; no reliable D call. V was trimmed by 6 bases and J by 1 base, leaving 6 bases between them. This CDR3 has 12 amino acids. Germline CDR1 MNHEY, CDR2 SVGEGT. CDR3 in DNA: TGTGCCAGCAGCAGGTCGAACACTGAAGCTTTCTTT. Amino acids: CASSRSNTEAFF.